This T cell receptor (beta chain) comes out of a study of shared clonotypes between healthy human individuals. Study-wide points: Richness estimates generally favored naive over memory subsets. Clonotypes that were shared across four donors made up about 4.5% of naive CD4 clonotypes.

CDR3 length: 11 residues. In germline, CDR1 is SQVTM, CDR2 ANQGSEA. V shed 7 bases and J shed 8 bases, with 14 bases lying between them. Positive CCR7 selection of CD45RO-negative cells yielded the naive CD8 cells, and terminally differentiated effector memory CD45RA+ cells were excluded. Assay used: immunoSEQ multiplex PCR; TCRdb lists only in-frame clones, some missing. Among some 2.1 million clones listed, 85% to 95% were seen once. To note about this clone: Antigen: not known.

The origin of this receptor is a man younger than 35 in good health. Some clones in this sample may be carry-over from other donors' samples. Sample: naive CD8+ T cells from PBMCs. V and J are TRBV29-1 and TRBJ1-2, with TRBD1 as a possible D gene (5 bases). The CDR3 region has the DNA TGCAGCGGAAGGGACTCCAGCGGCTACACCTTC. The encoded protein is CSGRDSSGYTF.